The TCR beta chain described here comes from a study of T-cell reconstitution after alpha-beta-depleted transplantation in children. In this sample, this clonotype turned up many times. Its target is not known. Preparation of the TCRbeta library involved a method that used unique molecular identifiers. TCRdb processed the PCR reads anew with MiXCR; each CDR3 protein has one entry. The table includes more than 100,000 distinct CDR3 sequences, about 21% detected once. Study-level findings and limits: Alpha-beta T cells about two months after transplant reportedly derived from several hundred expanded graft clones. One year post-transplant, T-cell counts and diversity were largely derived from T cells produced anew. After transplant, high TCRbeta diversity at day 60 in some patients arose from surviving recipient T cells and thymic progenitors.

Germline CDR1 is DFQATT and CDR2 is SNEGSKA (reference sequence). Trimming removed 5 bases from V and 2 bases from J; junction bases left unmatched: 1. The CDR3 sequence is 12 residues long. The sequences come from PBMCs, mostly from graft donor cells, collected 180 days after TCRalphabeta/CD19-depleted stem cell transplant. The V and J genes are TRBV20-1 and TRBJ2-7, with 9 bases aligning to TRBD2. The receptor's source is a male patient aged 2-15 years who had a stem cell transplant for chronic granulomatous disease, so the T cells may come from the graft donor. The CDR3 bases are TGCAGTGCTTTAGCGGGGGCCTACGAGCAGTACTTC. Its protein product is CSALAGAYEQYF.